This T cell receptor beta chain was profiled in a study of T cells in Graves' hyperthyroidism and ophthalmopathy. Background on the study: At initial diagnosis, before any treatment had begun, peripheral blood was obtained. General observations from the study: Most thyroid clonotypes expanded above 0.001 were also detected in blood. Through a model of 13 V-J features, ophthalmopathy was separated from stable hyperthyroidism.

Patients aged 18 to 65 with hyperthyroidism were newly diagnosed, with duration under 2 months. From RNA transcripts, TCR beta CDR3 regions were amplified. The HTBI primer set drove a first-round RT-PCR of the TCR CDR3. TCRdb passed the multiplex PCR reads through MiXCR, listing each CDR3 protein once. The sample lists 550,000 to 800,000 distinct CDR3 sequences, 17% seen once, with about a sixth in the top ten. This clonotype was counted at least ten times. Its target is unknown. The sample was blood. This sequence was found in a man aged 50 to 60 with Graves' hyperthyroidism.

CDR3 protein: CASSPLGGGEYDGYTF. CDR3 sequence (DNA): TGTGCCAGCAGTCCCCTCGGGGGGGGCGAATATGATGGCTACACCTTC. The chain is built from TRBV28 and TRBJ1-2, with a tentative D call TRBD1 (6 bases). The CDR3 spans 16 residues. Deletions cut 5 bases from V and 6 bases from J, with 22 bases between. Per the germline V gene, CDR1 is MDHEN and CDR2 is SYDVKM.